This entry lists 21 T cell receptor beta chains sequenced from one sample in a study of blood T cell repertoires in COVID-19. The data were produced by immunoSEQ multiplex PCR, yet TCRdb's version contains in-frame clones alone and is incomplete. The table records 30,000 to 40,000 clones, approximately 83% of them present only once. Source material: peripheral blood. The receptors shown here come from a woman aged 60-75 years with active COVID-19.

V is TRBV5-4 and J is TRBJ2-3; D is possibly TRBD2 (6 bases). Trimming took 0 bases from V and 1 from J, leaving 9 bases between them. The CDR3 length is 15 residues. Germline V CDR1 and CDR2: SGHNT, YYREEE (reference sequence). In nucleotides, the CDR3 is TGTGCCAGCAGCTTGGATGGCGGGGGCACAGATACGCAGTATTTT. It specifies CASSLDGGGTDTQYF.

This rearrangement joins TRBV15 to TRBJ2-1; no reliable D call. V was cut by 1 base and J by 9 bases, with 10 bases left in between. CDR3 length equals 13 residues. The germline V gene has CDR1 LNHNV and CDR2 YYDKDF (reference sequence). The CDR3 region has the DNA TGTGCCACCAGCAGAGCCAGGAACGGTGAGCAGTTCTTC. Its protein product is CATSRARNGEQFF.

This clone was found once. The genes are TRBV11-3 and TRBJ2-2; 10 bases line up with TRBD1. In germline, CDR1 is SGHNT, CDR2 YENEEA. The CDR3 runs 15 residues. The V and J ends lost 6 bases and 6 bases, in that order; junction bases with no gene match: 7. The CDR3 DNA follows: TGTGCCAGCAGGCCGGGACAGGGGCGACCCGGGGAGCTGTTTTTT. Its translation: CASRPGQGRPGELFF.

The chain recombines TRBV7-9 with TRBJ2-1, with D unclear. V was clipped by 4 bases and J by 6 bases, with 7 bases between them. Germline assignment: CDR1 SEHNR and CDR2 FQNEAQ (reference sequence). The CDR3 has 12 amino acids. For the CDR3, the DNA is TGTGCCAGCAGCTCGCGGCCCAATGAGCAGTTCTTC. Amino acids: CASSSRPNEQFF.

This clone was seen only a few times. The chain combines TRBV6-5 with TRBJ1-1; 8 nucleotides match TRBD1. Germline V gene sequence: CDR1 MNHEY, CDR2 SVGAGI. V lost 6 bases and J lost 7; bases outside the gene matches: 13. This CDR3 has 15 residues. The CDR3 DNA reads TGTGCCAGCAGCAGCAGGGGGCGCCGCCAGGTTGAAGCTTTCTTT. Translating gives CASSSRGRRQVEAFF.

The V call is TRBV5-1, the J call TRBJ2-7, with 7 nucleotides matching TRBD1. This CDR3 is 14 amino acids long. V dropped 0 bases and J dropped 2; count of bases not matched to a gene: 2. The V gene's germline CDR1 is SGHRS and CDR2 YFSETQ. The CDR3 nucleotides are TGCGCCAGCAGCTTGGTTGGGACAGCCTACGAGCAGTACTTC. This gives the protein CASSLVGTAYEQYF. Combining the CDR3 with reference TRBV5-1 and TRBJ2-7 gives the whole variable domain KAGVTQTPRYLIKTRGQQVTLSCSPISGHRSVSWYQQTPGQGLQFLFEYFSETQRNKGNFPGRFSGRQFSNSRSEMNVSTLELGDSALYLCASSLVGTAYEQYFGPGTRLTVT.

This clone was recorded only once. The chain links TRBV29-1 to TRBJ1-1; no firm D call. Per germline, CDR1 SQVTM and CDR2 ANQGSEA. The CDR3 runs 11 residues. The V and J ends lost 3 bases and 4 bases respectively, with 6 bases between them. The CDR3 nucleotides read TGCAGCGTTGACTTGTCCACTGAAGCTTTCTTT. Translation gives CSVDLSTEAFF.

This clone was seen more than once but under ten times. The V call is TRBV7-9, the J call TRBJ2-1; 7 nucleotides match TRBD1. J gave up 3 bases and V 4 bases, and 3 bases lay outside the gene matches. Germline loops: CDR1 SEHNR, CDR2 FQNEAQ (reference sequence). The length of the CDR3 is 14 residues. The CDR3 bases are TGTGCCAGCAGCTCATGGACAGGCTACAATGAGCAGTTCTTC. Translating gives CASSSWTGYNEQFF.

The rearrangement links TRBV28 to TRBJ2-3; 8 bases map to TRBD2. Germline V lookup: CDR1 MDHEN, CDR2 SYDVKM. The J segment lost 1 base and the V segment lost 4 bases, leaving 1 base of the junction unmatched. The length of the CDR3 is 14 residues. The CDR3 sequence is CASSSSGRTDTQYF. The CDR3 coding sequence is TGTGCCAGCAGTTCTAGCGGGCGCACAGATACGCAGTATTTT. The whole variable domain, remainder taken from reference TRBV28 and TRBJ2-3, is DVKVTQSSRYLVKRTGEKVFLECVQDMDHENMFWYRQDPGLGLRLIYFSYDVKMKEKGDIPEGYSVSREKKERFSLILESASTNQTSMYLCASSSSGRTDTQYFGPGTRLTVL.

The chain joins TRBV5-4 to TRBJ2-1, with D hard to call. The germline V gene has CDR1 SGHNT and CDR2 YYREEE (reference sequence). The CDR3 has 16 amino acids. Trimming shortened V by 0 bases and J by 0 bases, and 10 bases separated the two germline ends. CDR3 amino acids: CASSLGRVASYNEQFF. CDR3 nucleotide sequence: TGTGCCAGCAGCTTGGGACGGGTGGCCTCCTACAATGAGCAGTTCTTC.

Here the CDR3 reads CASSFQGSYGYTF. CDR3 coding DNA: TGTGCCAGCAGTTTTCAGGGAAGCTATGGCTACACCTTC. The V gene is TRBV12-3 or TRBV12-4, the J gene TRBJ1-2, with D maybe TRBD1 (5 bases). The CDR3 covers 13 residues. Trimming removed 3 bases from V and 4 bases from J, with 9 bases in between.

This chain links TRBV7-3 with TRBJ2-3; TRBD2 aligns across 8 bases. The J segment lost 4 bases and the V segment lost 5 bases, leaving 8 bases of the junction unmatched. The V gene's germline CDR1 is SGHTA and CDR2 FQGTGA. CDR3 size: 15 residues. The CDR3 DNA sequence: TGTGCCAGCAGCCAGAGCGGGAGCCGGGCAGATACGCAGTATTTT. Protein product: CASSQSGSRADTQYF.

Turning to this clone: Different DNA sequences within this sample yield the same CDR3. This chain uses TRBV5-4 with TRBJ2-7, with 8 bases identical to TRBD1. Unmatched junction bases numbered 4, after V lost 0 bases and J lost 2 bases. The CDR3 loop spans 15 amino acids. Germline loops: CDR1 SGHNT, CDR2 YYREEE (reference sequence). The CDR3 spells CASSLGGQAAYEQYF. CDR3 sequence (DNA): TGTGCCAGCAGCTTGGGGGGACAGGCGGCCTACGAGCAGTACTTC.

The gene calls are TRBV4-1 and TRBJ1-5, with 8 bases matching TRBD1. Trimming cost V 4 bases and J 4 bases; bases outside gene matches: 9. In germline, CDR1 is MGHRA, CDR2 YSYEKL. The CDR3 has 16 amino acids. The CDR3 region has the DNA TGCGCCAGCAGCCCGCGACAGGGGACGGAGAATCAGCCCCAGCATTTT. It specifies CASSPRQGTENQPQHF.

The V call is TRBV19, the J call TRBJ1-6; possibly TRBD1 for D (5 bases). With 7 bases removed from V and 10 bases from J, the gap between germline ends came to 17 bases. The CDR3 runs 14 residues. CDR1 is LNHDA and CDR2 is SQIVND in the germline V gene (reference sequence). CDR3: CASTEDSWNSPLHF. Here the CDR3 DNA reads TGTGCCAGTACCGAAGACAGTTGGAACTCACCCCTCCACTTT.

The chain uses TRBV30 and TRBJ1-5; the match to TRBD1 covers 8 bases. The junction had 2 bases not matched to a gene; V was cut back by 1 base and J by 6 bases. Germline V CDR1 and CDR2: GTSNPN, SVGIG (reference sequence). The CDR3 is 13 residues long. The DNA of the CDR3 is TGTGCCTGGAGTGCAGGGGGCGGTCAGCCCCAGCATTTT. Translated, it gives CAWSAGGGQPQHF.

This clone counts as medium-sized. The chain links TRBV12-3 or TRBV12-4 to TRBJ2-2; D not resolved. The CDR3 is made up of 13 amino acids. V was cut by 3 bases and J by 1 base, with 3 bases left in between. The CDR3 nucleotides read TGTGCCAGCAGTTTCGGGAACACCGGGGAGCTGTTTTTT. It specifies CASSFGNTGELFF.

This chain links TRBV2 with TRBJ2-7; 10 bases map to TRBD2. V was clipped by 6 bases and J by 0 bases; unmatched bases: 8. This CDR3 has 16 residues. Germline V gives CDR1 SNHLY, CDR2 FYNNEI. CDR3 amino acids: CASSFRLAGHSYEQYF. The CDR3 region has the DNA TGTGCCAGCAGCTTCAGACTAGCGGGCCACTCCTACGAGCAGTACTTC.

This chain joins TRBV5-1 and TRBJ2-3; TRBD2 matches at 8 bases. Germline values: CDR1 SGHRS, CDR2 YFSETQ. V was pared by 6 bases and J by 6 bases, with 6 bases of the junction left unmatched. The CDR3 is made up of 13 amino acids. CDR3 in DNA: TGCGCCAGCACGGAGACTAGCGCGGATACGCAGTATTTT. This codes for CASTETSADTQYF.

The chain carries TRBV7-3 and TRBJ2-7; TRBD2 might be the D (5 bases). Germline assignment: CDR1 SGHTA and CDR2 FQGTGA. Deletions cut 2 bases from V and 4 bases from J, with 12 bases between. This CDR3 region has 14 residues. CDR3 protein: CASSLSVGEYEQYF. The DNA of the CDR3 is TGTGCCAGCAGCTTATCCGTTGGGGAGTACGAGCAGTACTTC.

This chain links TRBV29-1 with TRBJ1-2; 9 nucleotides line up with TRBD1. The ends lost 5 bases at V and 2 bases at J; junction bases unmatched: 0. This CDR3 has 12 residues. Germline lookup yields CDR1 SQVTM and CDR2 ANQGSEA. The CDR3: CSVTGGNYGYTF. CDR3 DNA sequence: TGCAGCGTTACAGGGGGCAACTATGGCTACACCTTC.